This T cell receptor (beta chain) originates from a study of blood T cell repertoires in COVID-19. Study-wide context: Sources were T cells, B-cell-depleted T cells, or PBMCs; the material itself was cDNA or gDNA.

This clone was seen just once. As handled by the study authors: Cell counts per sample came from amplifying reference gene primers. TCRdb's table, derived via immunoSEQ multiplex PCR, lists solely in-frame clones and lacks some. V and J calls and clone size are as listed in that table; D and trimming were resolved from the DNA. The data contain 150,000 to 200,000 clones, almost 80% of them seen just once; the ten biggest clones take up approximately 15%. This CDR3 is 18 amino acids long. Germline CDR1 reads PRHDT; CDR2 reads FYEKMQ (reference sequence). The junction had 13 bases not matched to a gene; V was cut back by 5 bases and J by 1 base.

The receptor was derived from a man aged 55 to 70 with active or convalescent COVID-19. The sequenced material came from peripheral blood. V and J are TRBV13 and TRBJ2-1; 8 positions match TRBD2. CDR3 region: CASSPRPPSGSSYNEQFF. CDR3 DNA sequence: TGTGCCAGCAGCCCCAGGCCACCAAGCGGGAGTTCCTACAATGAGCAGTTCTTC. Supplemented by reference TRBV13 and TRBJ2-1, the full variable domain reads AAGVIQSPRHLIKEKRETATLKCYPIPRHDTVYWYQQGPGQDPQFLISFYEKMQSDKGSIPDRFSAQQFSDYHSELNMSSLELGDSALYFCASSPRPPSGSSYNEQFFGPGTRLTVL.